The 27 T cell receptor beta chains below all came from one sample that was sequenced in a study of blood T cell repertoires in COVID-19. Measured with immunoSEQ multiplex PCR; TCRdb has only the in-frame clones, and not every one. The sample yields some 160,000 clones, 85% to 90% seen once. Sequencing was carried out using peripheral blood. The source of these receptors is a woman aged 60-75 years with active COVID-19.

The V gene is TRBV28, the J gene TRBJ2-7, with D maybe TRBD2 (6 bases). This CDR3 spans 14 amino acids. Deletions cut 3 bases from V and 0 bases from J, with 9 bases between. Germline values: CDR1 MDHEN, CDR2 SYDVKM. The CDR3 loop is CASSLVGSSYEQYF. The CDR3 region has the DNA TGTGCCAGCAGTTTGGTCGGGAGCTCCTACGAGCAGTACTTC.

The gene calls are TRBV18 and TRBJ2-5; 7 bases map to TRBD2. Germline V lookup: CDR1 KGHSH, CDR2 LQKENI. V trimming: 1 base; J trimming: 0 bases; junction bases outside the gene matches: 5. The CDR3 runs 16 residues. The CDR3 loop is CASSPRQAGHQETQYF. Here the CDR3 DNA reads TGTGCCAGCTCACCACGGCAAGCGGGGCACCAAGAGACCCAGTACTTC.

The V call is TRBV5-5, the J call TRBJ2-2; D is ambiguous. The germline V gene has CDR1 SGHKS and CDR2 YYEKEE (reference sequence). This CDR3 comprises 15 residues. V lost 0 bases and J 6 bases, leaving 12 bases between the germline ends. The CDR3 bases are TGTGCCAGCAGCTTGGTCCAACTGACTTCCGGGGAGCTGTTTTTT. It codes for CASSLVQLTSGELFF.

The chain is built from TRBV11-3 and TRBJ2-1; TRBD2 agrees at 7 bases. V lost 5 bases and J lost 5; bases outside the gene matches: 9. The CDR3 consists of 15 residues. The germline V gene has CDR1 SGHNT and CDR2 YENEEA. CDR3 sequence: CASSPLLAADNEQFF. The CDR3 nucleotides read TGTGCCAGCAGCCCGCTCCTAGCGGCCGACAATGAGCAGTTCTTC.

The chain has TRBV19 and TRBJ2-1, with TRBD2 matching 12 bases. The V segment lost 4 bases and the J segment 5 bases; nucleotides outside the gene matches: 12. This CDR3 region has 18 residues. Per germline, CDR1 LNHDA and CDR2 SQIVND (reference sequence). CDR3 DNA: TGTGCCAGTAGTAAAGGGAGGGGGTGGACTAGCGGGGACAATGAGCAGTTCTTC. This sequence encodes CASSKGRGWTSGDNEQFF.

This chain uses TRBV19 with TRBJ1-2; no clear D. V was pared by 4 bases and J by 4 bases, with 13 bases between. Germline V lookup: CDR1 LNHDA, CDR2 SQIVND (reference sequence). This CDR3 is 14 amino acids long. The CDR3 here is CASSNDRRAYGYTF. CDR3 nucleotide sequence: TGTGCCAGTAGTAATGACCGGCGGGCCTATGGCTACACCTTC.

The rearrangement uses TRBV5-4 and TRBJ2-3; D uncertain. There are 16 residues in the CDR3. Per the germline V gene, CDR1 is SGHNT and CDR2 is YYREEE (reference sequence). V lost 1 base and J lost 1, with 13 bases in between. The CDR3 bases are TGTGCCAGCAGCTTGCGCCGCTACTTGGGCACAGATACGCAGTATTTT. It is translated as CASSLRRYLGTDTQYF.

The chain is built from TRBV30 and TRBJ1-5; D gene ambiguous. This CDR3 has 13 amino acids. V was pared by 0 bases and J by 4 bases, with 7 bases between. Germline V gene sequence: CDR1 GTSNPN, CDR2 SVGIG (reference sequence). Here the CDR3 DNA reads TGTGCCTGGAGTGTTGCGGGGAATCAGCCCCAGCATTTT. It encodes CAWSVAGNQPQHF.

V and J are TRBV3-1 (or the pseudogene TRBV3-2) and TRBJ2-7, with TRBD1 matching 7 bases. This CDR3 has 13 amino acids. Trimming cost V 6 bases and J 4 bases; bases outside gene matches: 6. Looked up from germline, CDR1 is LGHDT and CDR2 is YNNKEL (reference sequence). The CDR3 region has the DNA TGTGCCAGCAGGAAGACAGGGCCGTACGAGCAGTACTTC. This encodes CASRKTGPYEQYF.

This clone was detected once. The genes are TRBV2 and TRBJ2-1; 12 bases match TRBD2. Germline-derived CDR1 and CDR2 are SNHLY and FYNNEI. The CDR3 totals 17 residues. Losses at the gene ends were 6 bases for V and 8 bases for J; bases not matched to a gene: 14. The CDR3 bases are TGTGCCAGCAGGCGTCGTGGGACTAGCGGGTGGTGGGATGAGCAGTTCTTC. Protein sequence: CASRRRGTSGWWDEQFF. The full variable domain, rest sourced from reference TRBV2 and TRBJ2-1, is EPEVTQTPSHQVTQMGQEVILRCVPISNHLYFYWYRQILGQKVEFLVSFYNNEISEKSEIFDDQFSVERPDGSNFTLKIRSTKLEDSAMYFCASRRRGTSGWWDEQFFGPGTRLTVL.

The rearrangement uses TRBV7-9 and TRBJ2-1; D might be TRBD2 (5 bases). The V end was cut by 5 bases, the J end by 0 bases, with 8 bases between. The CDR3 is 14 residues long. From germline, CDR1 is SEHNR and CDR2 FQNEAQ (reference sequence). The CDR3 loop reads CASSLDFSYNEQFF. CDR3 DNA: TGTGCCAGCAGCCTGGACTTCTCCTACAATGAGCAGTTCTTC.

V usage is TRBV12-3 or TRBV12-4 and J usage is TRBJ1-1; TRBD1 agrees at 7 bases. With V trimmed by 5 bases and J by 6 bases, 6 bases remained unmatched. The CDR3 totals 13 residues. The CDR3 nucleotides are TGTGCCAGCAGTGGGGCCACAGGGGCTGAAGCTTTCTTT. It translates to CASSGATGAEAFF.

The chain carries TRBV4-3 and TRBJ1-1, with D tentatively TRBD1 (5 bases). This CDR3 has 21 amino acids. The V end lost 0 bases, the J end lost 1 base, and 27 bases lay between the germline ends. In germline, CDR1 is LGHNA, CDR2 YSLEER. In DNA, the CDR3 is TGCGCCAGCAGCCAAGATTGGTGGCGGGGCTCCCACTTTGGAAGGAACACTGAAGCTTTCTTT. It codes for CASSQDWWRGSHFGRNTEAFF.

The gene calls are TRBV28 and TRBJ2-7; TRBD2 matches at 14 bases. Looked up from germline, CDR1 is MDHEN and CDR2 is SYDVKM. Losses at the gene ends were 3 bases for V and 4 bases for J; bases not matched to a gene: 2. The CDR3 contains 15 residues. The CDR3 region is CASSLRLAGGYEQYF. The CDR3 bases are TGTGCCAGCAGTTTGCGACTAGCGGGAGGGTACGAGCAGTACTTC.

The rearrangement uses TRBV10-3 and TRBJ1-1; possibly TRBD1 for D (5 bases). Per germline, CDR1 ENHRY and CDR2 SYGVKD. V lost 10 bases and J 0 bases, leaving 24 bases between the germline ends. CDR3 length: 17 residues. CDR3 sequence (DNA): TGTGCCACCAGACGCGGGGACCCCCAGGCGATGAACACTGAAGCTTTCTTT. Translated: CATRRGDPQAMNTEAFF.

The chain links TRBV9 to TRBJ1-2; 7 nucleotides line up with TRBD1. This CDR3 has 13 amino acids. J gave up 6 bases and V 2 bases, and 4 bases lay outside the gene matches. CDR1 and CDR2 from the germline V gene are SGDLS and YYNGEE. CDR3 sequence: CASSVGQGDGYTF. Here the CDR3 DNA reads TGTGCCAGCAGCGTGGGTCAGGGGGATGGCTACACCTTC.

This clone was observed once. This sequence joins TRBV19 and TRBJ1-2; 9 nucleotides agree with TRBD1. With V trimmed by 6 bases and J by 7 bases, 12 bases remained unmatched. The CDR3 loop spans 15 amino acids. Germline V CDR1 and CDR2: LNHDA, SQIVND (reference sequence). The CDR3 reads CASRALRDRDFGYTF. CDR3 nucleotide sequence: TGTGCCAGTAGAGCTCTGCGGGACAGGGATTTTGGCTACACCTTC.

The count of this clone is one. Other DNA sequences in the same sample also yield this CDR3. This chain links TRBV18 with TRBJ1-1; maybe TRBD1 (6 bases). Deletions cut 6 bases from V and 1 base from J, with 9 bases between. Germline V lookup: CDR1 KGHSH, CDR2 LQKENI. The CDR3 has 13 amino acids. The CDR3 reads CASSQQGNTEAFF. DNA of the CDR3: TGTGCCAGCTCCCAACAGGGGAACACTGAAGCTTTCTTT.

The genes are TRBV10-1 and TRBJ1-3; unclear D gene. Germline V gene lookup returns CDR1 WNHNN and CDR2 SYGVQD (reference sequence). V gave up 8 bases and J gave up 1 base, with 3 bases separating them. The CDR3 runs to 11 residues. For the CDR3, the DNA is TGCGCCAGCCTTTCTGGAAACACCATATATTTT. It specifies CASLSGNTIYF.

The V and J genes are TRBV7-9 and TRBJ2-1; TRBD1 is a possible D gene (5 bases). This CDR3 is 16 amino acids long. Germline V gene sequence: CDR1 SEHNR, CDR2 FQNEAQ (reference sequence). V was shortened by 2 bases and J by 8 bases, with 19 bases between the two germline ends. This CDR3 reads CASSLRVRVMVDEQFF. As DNA, the CDR3 is TGTGCCAGCAGCTTAAGGGTCAGGGTTATGGTCGATGAGCAGTTCTTC.

The rearrangement joins TRBV18 to TRBJ1-1; D possibly corresponds to TRBD1 (6 bases). Trimming removed 5 bases at V and 1 base at J, with 14 bases between. The CDR3 sequence is 15 residues long. Germline values: CDR1 KGHSH, CDR2 LQKENI. CDR3 bases: TGTGCCAGCTCAGACCGTTGGACAGCGAACACTGAAGCTTTCTTT. Translating gives CASSDRWTANTEAFF.

This sequence joins TRBV30 and TRBJ1-5; D possibly corresponds to TRBD1 (6 bases). CDR1 is GTSNPN, CDR2 SVGIG, per germline (reference sequence). This CDR3 is 13 amino acids long. V was trimmed by 1 base and J by 4 bases, leaving 8 bases between them. CDR3 residues: CAWSGQANQPQHF. The CDR3 DNA follows: TGTGCCTGGAGTGGACAGGCGAATCAGCCCCAGCATTTT. The full variable domain, in which reference TRBV30 and TRBJ1-5 provide the parts outside the CDR3, is SQTIHQWPATLVQPVGSPLSLECTVEGTSNPNLYWYRQAAGRGLQLLFYSVGIGQISSEVPQNLSASRPQDRQFILSSKKLLLSDSGFYLCAWSGQANQPQHFGDGTRLSIL.

The chain couples TRBV19 to TRBJ2-7; 7 nucleotides agree with TRBD1. Germline-derived CDR1 and CDR2 are LNHDA and SQIVND (reference sequence). The CDR3 loop spans 13 amino acids. V dropped 8 bases and J dropped 1; count of bases not matched to a gene: 5. CDR3 nucleotides: TGTGCCAGTTCCCGGGACAGTTCCTACGAGCAGTACTTC. This codes for CASSRDSSYEQYF. Drawing the rest from reference TRBV19 and TRBJ2-7, the complete variable domain is DGGITQSPKYLFRKEGQNVTLSCEQNLNHDAMYWYRQDPGQGLRLIYYSQIVNDFQKGDIAEGYSVSREKKESFPLTVTSAQKNPTAFYLCASSRDSSYEQYFGPGTRLTVT.

This clone showed up just once. The rearrangement joins TRBV27 to TRBJ1-3; D gene uncertain. V lost 4 bases to trimming and J lost 0 bases, with 4 bases between them. The CDR3 contains 13 residues. Germline V lookup: CDR1 MNHEY, CDR2 SMNVEV (reference sequence). Here the CDR3 reads CASSSFSGNTIYF. The CDR3 coding sequence is TGTGCCAGCAGTTCCTTCTCTGGAAACACCATATATTTT.

The chain couples TRBV3-1 (or the pseudogene TRBV3-2) to TRBJ2-6; 8 positions match TRBD1. This CDR3 is 17 amino acids long. Per germline, CDR1 LGHDT and CDR2 YNNKEL (reference sequence). The V segment lost 4 bases and the J segment 2 bases; nucleotides outside the gene matches: 7. The CDR3 sequence is CASSPDRGDAGANVLTF. The CDR3 nucleotides read TGTGCCAGCAGCCCTGACAGGGGTGACGCTGGGGCCAACGTCCTGACTTTC.

CDR3 loop: CASSVVAGGPGGQFF. The CDR3 coding sequence is TGTGCCAGCAGCGTAGTAGCGGGAGGGCCAGGGGGGCAGTTCTTC. This chain connects TRBV9 to TRBJ2-1; the match to TRBD2 covers 11 bases. The CDR3 covers 15 residues. V lost 0 bases, J lost 12 bases, and 8 bases stayed unmatched. From germline, CDR1 is SGDLS and CDR2 YYNGEE.

This clone was counted a single time. The chain couples TRBV6-5 to TRBJ1-6; 10 bases align to TRBD1. The CDR3 covers 15 residues. Germline lookup yields CDR1 MNHEY and CDR2 SVGAGI. V trimming: 7 bases; J trimming: 7 bases; junction bases outside the gene matches: 7. The CDR3 DNA is TGTGCCAGCATCGTGGACAGGGGGAACAATTCACCCCTCCACTTT. Its translation is CASIVDRGNNSPLHF.